The rows below give T cell receptor beta chains drawn from one sample of a study of cytomegalovirus exposure and HLA in healthy donors. This table comes from immunoSEQ multiplex PCR, and its TCRdb copy is limited to in-frame clones, with some not included. The table includes around 100,000 clones, around 68% detected once. Sequencing was done on a sample of PBMCs. The origin of the receptors is a middle-aged woman in good health and CMV-seropositive. Both conserved end residues are part of each CDR3. The D gene is left open where the match is weak. Clone sizes are given selectively: once, few, many, or a class where the clone is expanded.

clone_size: -
d_call: -
v_call: TRBV6-5
j_call: TRBJ1-2
cdr3_nt: TGTGCCAGCGGACGACAGTCTGACTATGGCTACACCTTC
cdr3_aa: CASGRQSDYGYTF

clone_size: -
d_call: TRBD1
v_call: TRBV5-1
j_call: TRBJ2-1
cdr3_nt: TGCGCCAGCAGCCAGCCGGGACAGGGTCTGACGTTGTTCTTC
cdr3_aa: CASSQPGQGLTLFF

clone_size: -
d_call: -
v_call: TRBV6-1
j_call: TRBJ1-1
cdr3_nt: TGTGCCAGCAGTGATCGCCTGAGAGGGTTGGGCACTGAAGCTTTCTTT
cdr3_aa: CASSDRLRGLGTEAFF

clone_size: -
d_call: TRBD1
v_call: TRBV7-8
j_call: TRBJ2-7
cdr3_nt: TGTGCCAGCAGCCCAAACCCTGGACAGGGTCCCATCGAGCAGTACTTC
cdr3_aa: CASSPNPGQGPIEQYF

clone_size: -
d_call: TRBD1
v_call: TRBV28
j_call: TRBJ1-2
cdr3_nt: TGTGCCAGCAGAACGGGACAGTCTAACTATGGCTACACCTTC
cdr3_aa: CASRTGQSNYGYTF

clone_size: -
d_call: TRBD1
v_call: TRBV11-1
j_call: TRBJ2-1
cdr3_nt: TGTGCCAGCAGCTCACCCGGGACAGGAGAGGGGCCCTACAATGAGCAGTTCTTC
cdr3_aa: CASSSPGTGEGPYNEQFF

clone_size: -
d_call: -
v_call: TRBV25-1
j_call: TRBJ1-6
cdr3_nt: TGTGCCAGCAGTGAATATCTGGAGAGTTCACCCCTCCACTTT
cdr3_aa: CASSEYLESSPLHF

clone_size: -
d_call: TRBD1
v_call: TRBV30
j_call: TRBJ1-6
cdr3_nt: TGTGCCTGGGACTCGGGACAGGGGGTAGCTTCACCCCTCCACTTT
cdr3_aa: CAWDSGQGVASPLHF

clone_size: -
d_call: TRBD1
v_call: TRBV6-5
j_call: TRBJ2-7
cdr3_nt: TGTGCCACCCAGGGGGCCCTTCTCGGCGAGCAGTACTTC
cdr3_aa: CATQGALLGEQYF

clone_size: -
d_call: -
v_call: TRBV4-2
j_call: TRBJ2-5
cdr3_nt: TGTGCCAGCAGCCAAGAGACGGACAAAGAGACCCAGTACTTC
cdr3_aa: CASSQETDKETQYF

clone_size: -
d_call: TRBD2
v_call: TRBV7-9
j_call: TRBJ2-1
cdr3_nt: TGTGCCAGCAGCTTTCTAGCGGGGTCGCGCAATGAGCAGTTCTTC
cdr3_aa: CASSFLAGSRNEQFF

clone_size: -
d_call: -
v_call: TRBV18
j_call: TRBJ2-1
cdr3_nt: TGTGCCAGCTCACTTCCCCTACTAGCCGGTGAGCAGTTCTTC
cdr3_aa: CASSLPLLAGEQFF

clone_size: -
d_call: -
v_call: TRBV5-8
j_call: TRBJ2-1
cdr3_nt: TGTGCCAGCAGTCGATCGGACAGTAGCTCCTACAATGAGCAGTTCTTC
cdr3_aa: CASSRSDSSSYNEQFF

clone_size: -
d_call: -
v_call: TRBV7-2
j_call: TRBJ2-1
cdr3_nt: TGTGCCAGCAGCTCAAATCAGATCGAGCAGTTCTTC
cdr3_aa: CASSSNQIEQFF

clone_size: -
d_call: TRBD2
v_call: TRBV13
j_call: TRBJ2-1
cdr3_nt: TGTGCCAGCAGGGGAGGGATCGGCTCCTACAATGAGCAGTTCTTC
cdr3_aa: CASRGGIGSYNEQFF

clone_size: -
d_call: TRBD1
v_call: TRBV4-1
j_call: TRBJ2-7
cdr3_nt: TGCGCCAGCAGCCAGATACAGGGGGCTTCCTACGAGCAGTACTTC
cdr3_aa: CASSQIQGASYEQYF

clone_size: -
d_call: -
v_call: TRBV7-3
j_call: TRBJ2-3
cdr3_nt: TGTGCCAGCAGCTTAGGGGGGGGCCTCACAGATACGCAGTATTTT
cdr3_aa: CASSLGGGLTDTQYF

clone_size: -
d_call: -
v_call: TRBV13
j_call: TRBJ1-4
cdr3_nt: TGTGCCAGCAGCCCACGGGAGTCAACTAATGAAAAACTGTTTTTT
cdr3_aa: CASSPRESTNEKLFF

clone_size: -
d_call: TRBD2
v_call: TRBV7-6
j_call: TRBJ2-7
cdr3_nt: TGTGCCAGCAGCTTAGCGGCTAGCGGGGGGGGATTCTACGAGCAGTACTTC
cdr3_aa: CASSLAASGGGFYEQYF

clone_size: -
d_call: TRBD2
v_call: TRBV2
j_call: TRBJ2-1
cdr3_nt: TGTGCCAGCCGAGGACTAGCGGGAGAAAATGAGCAGTTCTTC
cdr3_aa: CASRGLAGENEQFF

clone_size: -
d_call: TRBD1
v_call: TRBV15
j_call: TRBJ1-1
cdr3_nt: TGTGCCACCAGCAGAGAGACAGGGGATACTGAAGCTTTCTTT
cdr3_aa: CATSRETGDTEAFF

clone_size: -
d_call: TRBD2
v_call: TRBV7-9
j_call: TRBJ2-1
cdr3_nt: TGTGCCAGCAGCCCCCCGGGACTAGCGGAGAATGAGCAGTTCTTC
cdr3_aa: CASSPPGLAENEQFF

clone_size: -
d_call: TRBD2
v_call: TRBV11-3
j_call: TRBJ2-1
cdr3_nt: TGTGCCAGCAGCTTAGCTCTAGCGGGAGGGCCCGGTGAGCAGTTCTTC
cdr3_aa: CASSLALAGGPGEQFF

clone_size: -
d_call: TRBD2
v_call: TRBV4-1
j_call: TRBJ2-7
cdr3_nt: TGCGCCAGCAGCCACACTAGCGGGGGGGCAGGGCGAAACGAGCAGTACTTC
cdr3_aa: CASSHTSGGAGRNEQYF

clone_size: once
d_call: TRBD2
v_call: TRBV29-1
j_call: TRBJ2-1
cdr3_nt: TGCAGCGCTACCCCGACTAGCGGGAGATCCTACAATGAGCAGTTCTTC
cdr3_aa: CSATPTSGRSYNEQFF

clone_size: -
d_call: TRBD2
v_call: TRBV5-1
j_call: TRBJ2-7
cdr3_nt: TGCGCCAGCAGCTGGGTCATGGGGGGGTACGAGCAGTACTTC
cdr3_aa: CASSWVMGGYEQYF

clone_size: once
d_call: TRBD2
v_call: TRBV5-1
j_call: TRBJ2-5
cdr3_nt: TGCGCCAGCAGCACCCTGACTAGCGGAGGGGAGACCCAGTACTTC
cdr3_aa: CASSTLTSGGETQYF

clone_size: -
d_call: -
v_call: TRBV2
j_call: TRBJ1-6
cdr3_nt: TGTGCCAGCAGGCCTCAGGGTTCGGATAATTCACCCCTCCACTTT
cdr3_aa: CASRPQGSDNSPLHF

clone_size: -
d_call: TRBD2
v_call: TRBV7-3
j_call: TRBJ2-1
cdr3_nt: TGTGCCAGCAGCTCAAGACATAAGACTAGCGGGGGGGAGAATGAGCAGTTCTTC
cdr3_aa: CASSSRHKTSGGENEQFF

clone_size: -
d_call: TRBD1
v_call: TRBV10-3
j_call: TRBJ2-1
cdr3_nt: TGTGCCATCACCCCCGAGACAGGGGGCCCCATCCGTGAGCAGTTCTTC
cdr3_aa: CAITPETGGPIREQFF

clone_size: -
d_call: -
v_call: TRBV19
j_call: TRBJ2-5
cdr3_nt: TGTGCCAGTAGTACCGGCAGGGAAGAGACCCAGTACTTC
cdr3_aa: CASSTGREETQYF

clone_size: -
d_call: -
v_call: TRBV7-9
j_call: TRBJ2-5
cdr3_nt: TGTGCCAGCAGCCCAAGGGGAAGGGAGACCCAGTACTTC
cdr3_aa: CASSPRGRETQYF

clone_size: few
d_call: TRBD2
v_call: TRBV4-2
j_call: TRBJ2-1
cdr3_nt: TGTGCCAGCAGCCAACAAGCGGGGGTTGAGCAGTTCTTC
cdr3_aa: CASSQQAGVEQFF

clone_size: few
d_call: TRBD1
v_call: TRBV19
j_call: TRBJ2-7
cdr3_nt: TGTGCCAGTAGTCTCCGGGACAGACCCTACGAGCAGTACTTC
cdr3_aa: CASSLRDRPYEQYF

clone_size: few
d_call: -
v_call: TRBV6-1
j_call: TRBJ2-5
cdr3_nt: TGTGCCAGCAATACTGGGGGCCAGGGGCGGACCCAGTACTTC
cdr3_aa: CASNTGGQGRTQYF

clone_size: -
d_call: TRBD2
v_call: TRBV4-2
j_call: TRBJ2-3
cdr3_nt: TGTGCCAGCAGCTTCGGGGGGGCTAGCACAGATACGCAGTATTTT
cdr3_aa: CASSFGGASTDTQYF

clone_size: -
d_call: TRBD2
v_call: TRBV5-1
j_call: TRBJ2-7
cdr3_nt: TGCGCCAGCAGCCTCAGCGGGAGGGGGTACGAGCAGTACTTC
cdr3_aa: CASSLSGRGYEQYF